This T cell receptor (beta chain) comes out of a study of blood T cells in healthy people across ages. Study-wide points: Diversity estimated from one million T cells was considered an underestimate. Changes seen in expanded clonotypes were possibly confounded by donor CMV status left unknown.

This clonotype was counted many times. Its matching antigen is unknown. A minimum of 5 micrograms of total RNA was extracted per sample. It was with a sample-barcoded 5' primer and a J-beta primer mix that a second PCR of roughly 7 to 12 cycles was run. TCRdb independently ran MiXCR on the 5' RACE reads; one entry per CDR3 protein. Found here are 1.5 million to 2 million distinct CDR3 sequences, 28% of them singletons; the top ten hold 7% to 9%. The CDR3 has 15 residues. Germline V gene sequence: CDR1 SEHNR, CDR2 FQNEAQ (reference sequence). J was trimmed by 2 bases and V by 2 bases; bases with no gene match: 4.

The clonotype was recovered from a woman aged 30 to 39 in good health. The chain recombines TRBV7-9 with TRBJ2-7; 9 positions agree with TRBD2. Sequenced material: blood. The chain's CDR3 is CASSLTGLAAYEQYF. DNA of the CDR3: TGTGCCAGCAGCTTAACGGGACTAGCAGCCTACGAGCAGTACTTC.